Here is one TCR beta chain with its context. This sample is drawn from a study of T cell changes during pregnancy in multiple sclerosis. There are 13 residues in the CDR3. With 5 bases removed from V and 5 bases from J, the gap between germline ends came to 11 bases. The germline V gene has CDR1 MNHEY and CDR2 SMNVEV (reference sequence). Some clones are missing from TCRdb's copy, which holds only in-frame ones; the method was immunoSEQ multiplex PCR. The table includes 29,000 or so clones, approximately 92% detected once. This sequence joins TRBV27 and TRBJ2-3; the D is unclear. The receptor was isolated from a female donor with multiple sclerosis, enrolled in a pregnancy study. Sample: CD8+ T cells from peripheral blood mononuclear cells, taken before pregnancy. The CDR3 sequence: CASSRGGGDTQYF. The CDR3 region has the DNA TGTGCCAGCAGTAGAGGCGGTGGAGATACGCAGTATTTT.